One and the same sample provided the 4 T cell receptor beta chains below, sequenced in a study of T cells in Graves' hyperthyroidism and ophthalmopathy. TCR beta CDR3 sequences were amplified from RNA transcripts. Researchers ran a first-round RT-PCR on the TCR CDR3 using the HTBI primer set. TCRdb re-analysed the multiplex PCR reads in MiXCR, keeping a single row per CDR3 protein. Altogether fewer than 650,000 distinct CDR3 sequences are present, 40% to 50% being singletons, with the ten largest covering about two fifths. The sample was peripheral blood or thyroid tissue (not recorded which). These receptors were taken from an adult woman with Graves' disease, either hyperthyroidism or ophthalmopathy (not recorded which).

This clonotype was counted many times. The chain has TRBV20-1 and TRBJ1-4; 8 bases map to TRBD1. This CDR3 is built from 15 residues. CDR1 and CDR2 (germline): DFQATT, SNEGSKA (reference sequence). The junction had 8 bases not matched to a gene; V was cut back by 4 bases and J by 4 bases. CDR3 coding DNA: TGCAGTGCTAAGTTGGCCAGGGGGCATAATGAAAAACTGTTTTTT. Protein: CSAKLARGHNEKLFF.

This rearrangement joins TRBV7-2 to TRBJ2-5; D is unclear. This CDR3 spans 15 amino acids. Trimming shortened V by 5 bases and J by 2 bases, and 15 bases separated the two germline ends. Germline CDR1 and CDR2: SGHTA and FQGNSA. In nucleotides, the CDR3 is TGTGCCAGCAGCCAGGACGGAAGTCCTCAAGAGACCCAGTACTTC. Encoded protein: CASSQDGSPQETQYF.

This sequence joins TRBV11-2 and TRBJ1-2; D call uncertain. The germline V and J ends were trimmed by 5 bases and 7 bases, with 11 bases remaining between them. Germline loops: CDR1 SGHAT, CDR2 FQNNGV. CDR3 length: 12 amino acids. CDR3 protein: CASSPGRVGYTF. Here the CDR3 DNA reads TGTGCCAGCAGCCCCGGACGTGTTGGCTACACCTTC.

The chain uses TRBV6-2 or TRBV6-3 and TRBJ1-1, with D possibly being TRBD1 (6 bases). V was cut by 5 bases and J by 6 bases, with 13 bases left in between. This CDR3 region has 13 residues. Germline values: CDR1 MNHEY, CDR2 SVGEGT. The CDR3 here is CASSTGGNPEAFF. Written as DNA, the CDR3 is TGTGCCAGCAGTACCGGGGGCAACCCTGAAGCTTTCTTT.